The 8 T cell receptor beta chains below were found in one sample sequenced in a study of T cells in Graves' hyperthyroidism and ophthalmopathy. Researchers amplified the TCR beta CDR3 regions from RNA transcripts. First-round RT-PCR with HTBI primers amplified the TCR CDR3 region. TCRdb ran MiXCR on the multiplex PCR reads and lists one entry per CDR3 protein. The top ten hold around 32% of the sample, which has more than 500,000 distinct CDR3 sequences, roughly 15% seen once. The sequenced sample was blood. Source of these receptors: a woman in her 30s with Graves' ophthalmopathy.

As for this clonotype: A much larger clone lies a single base off, so this may be a read error. The rearrangement uses TRBV27 and TRBJ2-2, with D possibly being TRBD2 (6 bases). Germline V CDR1 and CDR2: MNHEY, SMNVEV (reference sequence). The CDR3 length is 13 residues. The CDR3 is CANSLAETGELFF. As DNA, the CDR3 is TGTGCCAACAGTTTAGCGGAGACCGGGGAGCTGTTTTTT.

This clonotype was recorded at least ten times. This chain joins TRBV5-5 and TRBJ2-5; possible D gene TRBD2, 6 bases. Germline V CDR1 and CDR2: SGHKS, YYEKEE (reference sequence). The CDR3 is made up of 14 amino acids. With 2 bases removed from V and 5 bases from J, the gap between germline ends came to 13 bases. CDR3 amino acids: CASSLGGAEETQYF. For the CDR3, the DNA is TGTGCCAGCAGCTTAGGAGGGGCAGAGGAGACCCAGTACTTC.

CDR3: CASSFGGYTGELFF. The CDR3 DNA follows: TGCGCCAGCAGCTTCGGCGGGTACACCGGGGAGCTGTTTTTT. This rearrangement joins TRBV5-1 to TRBJ2-2, with D possibly being TRBD2 (5 bases). Looked up from germline, CDR1 is SGHRS and CDR2 is YFSETQ. There are 14 residues in the CDR3. V lost 2 bases and J 3 bases, leaving 8 bases between the germline ends. The entire variable domain, with the rest obtained from reference TRBV5-1 and TRBJ2-2, is as follows: KAGVTQTPRYLIKTRGQQVTLSCSPISGHRSVSWYQQTPGQGLQFLFEYFSETQRNKGNFPGRFSGRQFSNSRSEMNVSTLELGDSALYLCASSFGGYTGELFFGEGSRLTVL.

This clonotype has a count of ten or more. The chain combines TRBV6-1 with TRBJ2-3; 9 nucleotides agree with TRBD2. The V segment lost 6 bases and the J segment 4 bases; nucleotides outside the gene matches: 5. Germline V gene lookup returns CDR1 MNHNS and CDR2 SASEGT. The CDR3 length is 14 residues. The CDR3 sequence is CASSPGLAADTQYF. Written as DNA, the CDR3 is TGTGCCAGCAGCCCGGGACTAGCTGCAGATACGCAGTATTTT.

The genes are TRBV5-1 and TRBJ2-6; perhaps D is TRBD1 or TRBD2 (7 bases each). Trimming took off 4 bases at V and 0 bases at J, with 14 bases between the two ends. The CDR3 sequence is 17 residues long. Germline V gene sequence: CDR1 SGHRS, CDR2 YFSETQ. Here the CDR3 DNA reads TGCGCCAGCAGCAACAGGGGAGGGGACTCTGGGGCCAACGTCCTGACTTTC. It is translated as CASSNRGGDSGANVLTF. Based on the CDR3 plus reference TRBV5-1 and TRBJ2-6, the full variable domain is KAGVTQTPRYLIKTRGQQVTLSCSPISGHRSVSWYQQTPGQGLQFLFEYFSETQRNKGNFPGRFSGRQFSNSRSEMNVSTLELGDSALYLCASSNRGGDSGANVLTFGAGSRLTVL.

This clonotype was counted a few times. V and J are TRBV5-1 and TRBJ2-3, with 7 positions matching TRBD2. This CDR3 has 17 amino acids. Per germline, CDR1 SGHRS and CDR2 YFSETQ. V lost 6 bases to trimming and J lost 5 bases; unmatched junction nucleotides: 18. The CDR3 region has the DNA TGCGCCAGCATGGCATCGCGGGAGTCTTTAGGATTAGATACGCAGTATTTT. It yields the protein CASMASRESLGLDTQYF.

This clonotype was seen at least ten times. The chain employs TRBV6-1 and TRBJ1-5; D perhaps matches TRBD1 (5 bases). CDR3 length equals 14 residues. V lost 6 bases and J 5 bases, leaving 14 bases between the germline ends. In germline, CDR1 is MNHNS, CDR2 SASEGT. CDR3 sequence reads: CASSGGQGHQPQHF. In DNA form, the CDR3 reads TGTGCCAGCAGCGGAGGGCAGGGTCATCAGCCCCAGCATTTT.

This chain uses TRBV29-1 with TRBJ2-5; 8 nucleotides line up with TRBD1. V dropped 8 bases and J dropped 2; count of bases not matched to a gene: 4. CDR3 length equals 12 residues. Germline V gives CDR1 SQVTM, CDR2 ANQGSEA. The CDR3 region is CSINRGQETQYF. Written as DNA, the CDR3 is TGCAGCATAAACAGGGGGCAAGAGACCCAGTACTTC.